This TCR beta chain was sequenced during a study of graft-versus-host responses after intestinal transplantation. Overall study context: Recipients were given multivisceral, liver-intestinal, or isolated intestinal transplants. General observations from the study: Clonal ratios of graft-versus-host to host-versus-graft in allografts were high for patients exhibiting graft-donor T cell macrochimerism.

The J segment lost 2 bases and the V segment lost 7 bases, leaving 5 bases of the junction unmatched. The CDR3 consists of 15 residues. In germline, CDR1 is MDHEN, CDR2 SYDVKM. Assay: immunoSEQ multiplex PCR; the TCRdb copy retains only in-frame clones and omits some. The data show about 30,000 clones, roughly 85% seen once. Of note for this clone: Its antigen remains unidentified.

The sample consisted of PBMCs, taken about 460 days after intestinal transplantation. The sequence derives from a human patient who received an intestinal transplant, so some T cells may come from the graft donor. The chain employs TRBV28 and TRBJ2-3; 11 bases line up with TRBD2. The CDR3 sequence is CASTASGGITDTQYF. The CDR3 coding sequence is TGTGCCAGCACAGCTAGCGGGGGGATCACAGATACGCAGTATTTT.